This is a list of T cell receptor beta chains from one sample in a study of OX40 agonist ivuxolimab in advanced cancers. Libraries were prepared by immunoSEQ multiplex PCR; TCRdb keeps only in-frame clonotypes and omits some of them. Of 40,000 to 50,000 clones in the sample, 65% to 85% were seen once. Here the sequenced sample was CD4+ or CD8+ T cells sorted from blood, taken in a trial of the OX40 agonist ivuxolimab. The receptors originated from an adult with an advanced solid tumor such as melanoma, head and neck, liver or kidney cancer. Each CDR3 is given with its conserved first and last residue. Fields, in order: J gene, clone size, V gene, D gene, CDR3 DNA, CDR3 protein. A D gene is named only where the DNA matches it firmly. Rows may omit the clone size; those that give it use once, few, many or a size class.

j_call: TRBJ2-1; clone_size: NA; v_call: TRBV19; d_call: TRBD2; cdr3_nt: TGTGCCAGTAGTATGTCTAGCGGGGGGGCTAATGAGCAGTTCTTC; cdr3_aa: CASSMSSGGANEQFF
j_call: TRBJ1-4; clone_size: NA; v_call: TRBV5-1; d_call: TRBD1; cdr3_nt: TGCGCCAGCAGCGCGCAGGGGGCTTATAGAGAAAAACTGTTTTTT; cdr3_aa: CASSAQGAYREKLFF
j_call: TRBJ1-2; clone_size: NA; v_call: TRBV6-5; d_call: NA; cdr3_nt: TGTGCCAGTAGATTGGGGACGCACAGTAACTATGGCTACACCTTC; cdr3_aa: CASRLGTHSNYGYTF
j_call: TRBJ1-5; clone_size: few; v_call: TRBV18; d_call: NA; cdr3_nt: TGTGCCAGCTCACCATCGGTGACGGAGCCCCAGCATTTT; cdr3_aa: CASSPSVTEPQHF
j_call: TRBJ1-5; clone_size: NA; v_call: TRBV7-2; d_call: NA; cdr3_nt: TGTGCCAGCAGCCTCCGGTTAGGGGCTGGCAATCAGCCCCAGCATTTT; cdr3_aa: CASSLRLGAGNQPQHF
j_call: TRBJ2-2; clone_size: NA; v_call: TRBV2; d_call: TRBD1; cdr3_nt: TGTGCCACCCACCGGGACAGGAGTAGGACCGGGGAGCTGTTTTTT; cdr3_aa: CATHRDRSRTGELFF
j_call: TRBJ2-5; clone_size: NA; v_call: TRBV2; d_call: NA; cdr3_nt: TGTGCCAGCAGTTCCAACCCGACTAGTGTAGAGACCCAGTACTTC; cdr3_aa: CASSSNPTSVETQYF
j_call: TRBJ2-5; clone_size: NA; v_call: TRBV27; d_call: TRBD2; cdr3_nt: TGTGCCAGCAGTTTTTCTCCTTCAGCGGGGGGGCCGAAGACCCAGTACTTC; cdr3_aa: CASSFSPSAGGPKTQYF
j_call: TRBJ1-1; clone_size: once; v_call: TRBV29-1; d_call: NA; cdr3_nt: TGCAGCGCTGCAGCAGGGGAAACCATGAACACTGAAGCTTTCTTT; cdr3_aa: CSAAAGETMNTEAFF
j_call: TRBJ1-1; clone_size: NA; v_call: TRBV19; d_call: NA; cdr3_nt: TGTGCCAGTAGTATAGACGACAACACCTTGAACGGTGAAGCTTTCTTT; cdr3_aa: CASSIDDNTLNGEAFF
j_call: TRBJ2-4; clone_size: NA; v_call: TRBV11-1; d_call: NA; cdr3_nt: TGTGCCAGCAGCTTAGCAGGGGACAACATTCAGTACTTC; cdr3_aa: CASSLAGDNIQYF
j_call: TRBJ1-1; clone_size: NA; v_call: TRBV18; d_call: NA; cdr3_nt: TGTGCCAGCTCACCGTTAGGGAACATACTTAACACTGAAGCTTTCTTT; cdr3_aa: CASSPLGNILNTEAFF
j_call: TRBJ1-5; clone_size: NA; v_call: TRBV30; d_call: NA; cdr3_nt: TGTGCCTGGAGTGAAGGTTCACTCAATCAGCCCCAGCATTTT; cdr3_aa: CAWSEGSLNQPQHF
j_call: TRBJ1-4; clone_size: NA; v_call: TRBV5-6; d_call: NA; cdr3_nt: TGTGCCAGCAGCTTGACAGTCGTTGCAACTAATGAAAAACTGTTTTTT; cdr3_aa: CASSLTVVATNEKLFF